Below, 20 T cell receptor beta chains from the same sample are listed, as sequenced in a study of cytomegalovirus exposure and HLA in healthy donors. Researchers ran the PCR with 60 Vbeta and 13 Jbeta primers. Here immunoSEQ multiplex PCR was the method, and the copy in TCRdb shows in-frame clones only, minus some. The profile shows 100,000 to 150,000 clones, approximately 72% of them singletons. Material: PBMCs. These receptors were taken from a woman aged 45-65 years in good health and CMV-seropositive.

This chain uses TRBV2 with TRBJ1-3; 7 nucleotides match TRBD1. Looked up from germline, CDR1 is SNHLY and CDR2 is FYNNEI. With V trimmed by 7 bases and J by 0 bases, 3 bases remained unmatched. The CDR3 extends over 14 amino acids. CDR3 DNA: TGTGCCAGCATCGGACAGGTCTCTGGAAACACCATATATTTT. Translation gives CASIGQVSGNTIYF.

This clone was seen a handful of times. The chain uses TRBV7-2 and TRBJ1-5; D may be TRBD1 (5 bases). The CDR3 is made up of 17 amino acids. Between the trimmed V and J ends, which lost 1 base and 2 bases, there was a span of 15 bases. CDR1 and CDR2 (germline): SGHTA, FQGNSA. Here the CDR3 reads CASSLGGREVGNQPQHF. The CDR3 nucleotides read TGTGCCAGCAGCTTAGGTGGCAGGGAGGTGGGCAATCAGCCCCAGCATTTT.

The CDR3 DNA is TGTGCCAGCAGCTCTAGCGGGGGGGCGGATACGCAGTATTTT. It yields the protein CASSSSGGADTQYF. This chain links TRBV9 with TRBJ2-3; 12 bases are shared with TRBD2. The CDR3 contains 14 residues. Germline V lookup: CDR1 SGDLS, CDR2 YYNGEE. Trimming took 4 bases from V and 6 from J; bases not matched to a gene: 3. Together with reference TRBV9 and TRBJ2-3, the CDR3 gives the full variable domain: DSGVTQTPKHLITATGQRVTLRCSPRSGDLSVYWYQQSLDQGLQFLIQYYNGEERAKGNILERFSAQQFPDLHSELNLSSLELGDSALYFCASSSSGGADTQYFGPGTRLTVL.

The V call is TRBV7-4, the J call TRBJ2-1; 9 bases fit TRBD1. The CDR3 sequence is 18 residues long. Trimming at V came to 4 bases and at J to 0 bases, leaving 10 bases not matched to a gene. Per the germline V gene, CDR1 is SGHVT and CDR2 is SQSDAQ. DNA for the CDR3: TGTGCCAGCAGCTCCGTCGACAGGGGGGTCCCCTCCTACAATGAGCAGTTCTTC. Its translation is CASSSVDRGVPSYNEQFF.

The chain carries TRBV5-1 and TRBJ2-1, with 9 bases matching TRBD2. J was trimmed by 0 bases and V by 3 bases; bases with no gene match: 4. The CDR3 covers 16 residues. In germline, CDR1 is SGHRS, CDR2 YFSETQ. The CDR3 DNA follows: TGCGCCAGCAGCTCCACACTAGCGGGCTCCTACAATGAGCAGTTCTTC. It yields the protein CASSSTLAGSYNEQFF. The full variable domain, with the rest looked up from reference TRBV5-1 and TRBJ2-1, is KAGVTQTPRYLIKTRGQQVTLSCSPISGHRSVSWYQQTPGQGLQFLFEYFSETQRNKGNFPGRFSGRQFSNSRSEMNVSTLELGDSALYLCASSSTLAGSYNEQFFGPGTRLTVL.

The CDR3 loop is CASSKGQVSYEQYF. The CDR3 DNA is TGTGCCAGCAGCAAGGGACAGGTTAGCTACGAGCAGTACTTC. The chain joins TRBV21-1 to TRBJ2-7; the table's D gene call, TRBD1, was not cross checked with the DNA. TRBV21-1 is a pseudogene locus. CDR3 size: 14 residues.

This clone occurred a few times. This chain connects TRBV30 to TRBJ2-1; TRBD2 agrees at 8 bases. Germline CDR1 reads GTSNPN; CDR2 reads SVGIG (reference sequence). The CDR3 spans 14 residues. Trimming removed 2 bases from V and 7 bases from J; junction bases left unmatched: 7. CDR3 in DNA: TGTGCCTGGAGTTACGGGAGGGCGGCGAATGAGCAGTTCTTC. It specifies CAWSYGRAANEQFF.

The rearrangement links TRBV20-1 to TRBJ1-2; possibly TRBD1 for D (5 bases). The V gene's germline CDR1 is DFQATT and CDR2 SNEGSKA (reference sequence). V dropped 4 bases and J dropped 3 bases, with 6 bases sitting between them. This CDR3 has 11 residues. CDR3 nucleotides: TGCAGTGCTACGACAGACTATGGCTACACCTTC. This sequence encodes CSATTDYGYTF.

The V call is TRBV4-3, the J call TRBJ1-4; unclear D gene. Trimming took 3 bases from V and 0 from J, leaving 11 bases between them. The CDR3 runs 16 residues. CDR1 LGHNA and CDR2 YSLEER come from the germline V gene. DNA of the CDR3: TGCGCCAGCAGCCAGAATTACGGGGCAACTAATGAAAAACTGTTTTTT. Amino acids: CASSQNYGATNEKLFF.

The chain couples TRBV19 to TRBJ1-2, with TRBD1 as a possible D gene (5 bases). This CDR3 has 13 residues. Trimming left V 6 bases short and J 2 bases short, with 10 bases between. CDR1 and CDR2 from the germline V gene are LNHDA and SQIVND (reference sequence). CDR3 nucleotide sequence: TGTGCCAGTAGCGCGGGGGGGAACTATGGCTACACCTTC. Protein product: CASSAGGNYGYTF.

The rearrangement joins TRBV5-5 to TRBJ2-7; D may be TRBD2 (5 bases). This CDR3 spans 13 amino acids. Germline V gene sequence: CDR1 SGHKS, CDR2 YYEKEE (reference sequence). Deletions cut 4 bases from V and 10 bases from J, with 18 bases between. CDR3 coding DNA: TGTGCCAGCAGCCCCAGAGGAGGTAGCCTCCAGTACTTC. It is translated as CASSPRGGSLQYF. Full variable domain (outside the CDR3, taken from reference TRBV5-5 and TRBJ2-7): DAGVTQSPTHLIKTRGQQVTLRCSPISGHKSVSWYQQVLGQGPQFIFQYYEKEERGRGNFPDRFSARQFPNYSSELNVNALLLGDSALYLCASSPRGGSLQYFGPGTRLTVT.

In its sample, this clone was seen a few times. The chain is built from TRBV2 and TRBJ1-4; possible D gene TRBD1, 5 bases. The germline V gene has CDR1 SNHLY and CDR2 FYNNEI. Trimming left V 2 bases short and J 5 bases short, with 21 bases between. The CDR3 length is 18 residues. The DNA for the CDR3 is TGTGCCAGCAGTGAACTTGCAGGGTTGAAGGGGTGGAATGAAAAACTGTTTTTT. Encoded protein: CASSELAGLKGWNEKLFF.

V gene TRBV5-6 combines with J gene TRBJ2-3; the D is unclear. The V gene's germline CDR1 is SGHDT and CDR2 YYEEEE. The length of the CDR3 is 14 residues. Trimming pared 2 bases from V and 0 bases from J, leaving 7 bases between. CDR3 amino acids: CASSFAASTDTQYF. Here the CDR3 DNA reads TGTGCCAGCAGCTTTGCGGCTAGCACAGATACGCAGTATTTT.

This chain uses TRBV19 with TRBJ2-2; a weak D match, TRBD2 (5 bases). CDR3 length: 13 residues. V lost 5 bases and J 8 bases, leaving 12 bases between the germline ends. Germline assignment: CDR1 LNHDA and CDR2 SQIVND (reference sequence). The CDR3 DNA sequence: TGTGCCAGTAGTCCTAACCTAGCTGGGGAGCTGTTTTTT. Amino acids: CASSPNLAGELFF.

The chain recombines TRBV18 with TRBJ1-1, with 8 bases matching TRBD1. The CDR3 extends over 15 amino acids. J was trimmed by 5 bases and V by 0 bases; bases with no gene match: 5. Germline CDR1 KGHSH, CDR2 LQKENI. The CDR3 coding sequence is TGTGCCAGCTCACCACCGTCAGGGGGCCATACTGAAGCTTTCTTT. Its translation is CASSPPSGGHTEAFF.

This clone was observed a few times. Written as DNA, the CDR3 is TGTGCCAGCAGCCCGGGACAGGGGATGAACACTGAAGCTTTCTTT. Its translation is CASSPGQGMNTEAFF. The rearrangement uses TRBV4-2 and TRBJ1-1, with 10 bases identical to TRBD1. The J segment lost 0 bases and the V segment lost 4 bases, leaving 2 bases of the junction unmatched. This CDR3 has 15 residues. Germline V gene lookup returns CDR1 LGHNA and CDR2 YNFKEQ.

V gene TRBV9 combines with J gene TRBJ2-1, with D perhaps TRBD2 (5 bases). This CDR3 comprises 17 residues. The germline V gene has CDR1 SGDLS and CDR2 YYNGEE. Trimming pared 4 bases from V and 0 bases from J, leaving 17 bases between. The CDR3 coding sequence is TGTGCCAGCAGCCCCCCCGCGGGCATGGGCTCCTACAATGAGCAGTTCTTC. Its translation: CASSPPAGMGSYNEQFF. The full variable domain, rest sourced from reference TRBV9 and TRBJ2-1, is DSGVTQTPKHLITATGQRVTLRCSPRSGDLSVYWYQQSLDQGLQFLIQYYNGEERAKGNILERFSAQQFPDLHSELNLSSLELGDSALYFCASSPPAGMGSYNEQFFGPGTRLTVL.

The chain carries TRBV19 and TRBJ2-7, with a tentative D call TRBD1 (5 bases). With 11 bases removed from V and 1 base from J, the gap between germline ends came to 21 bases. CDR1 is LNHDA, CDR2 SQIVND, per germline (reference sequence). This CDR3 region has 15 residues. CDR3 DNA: TGTGCCGGCAAACCCAAACAGGTTCAATCCTACGAGCAGTACTTC. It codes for CAGKPKQVQSYEQYF.

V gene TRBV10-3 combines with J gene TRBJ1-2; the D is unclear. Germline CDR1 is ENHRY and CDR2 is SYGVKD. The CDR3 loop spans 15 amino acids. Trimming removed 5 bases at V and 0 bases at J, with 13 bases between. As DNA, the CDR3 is TGTGCCATCAGTCCCTCGAGTACGGCTAACTATGGCTACACCTTC. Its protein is CAISPSSTANYGYTF.

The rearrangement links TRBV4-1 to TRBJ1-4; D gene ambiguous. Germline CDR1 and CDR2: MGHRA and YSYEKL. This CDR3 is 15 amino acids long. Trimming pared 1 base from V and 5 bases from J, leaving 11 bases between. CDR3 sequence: CASSQVRVTNEKLFF. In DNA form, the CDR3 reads TGCGCCAGCAGCCAAGTGAGGGTGACGAATGAAAAACTGTTTTTT.